The present T cell receptor beta chain was sequenced within a study of blood T cell repertoires in COVID-19. Per the germline V gene, CDR1 is GTSNPN and CDR2 is SVGIG (reference sequence). Germline trimming cut 1 base from V and 2 bases from J; bases unmatched to any gene: 4. The CDR3 contains 14 residues. Recruited during active infection, patients (from Seattle) were subsequently followed longitudinally. Generated by immunoSEQ multiplex PCR, the TCRdb table keeps only in-frame clones and is missing some. The sample carries hundreds of thousands of clones, around nine tenths recorded once. The sequence was obtained from a woman aged 25 to 45 with COVID-19, enrolled during active disease. The rearrangement links TRBV30 to TRBJ2-7; 8 bases align to TRBD1. The specimen sequenced was peripheral blood. The CDR3 sequence: CAWSGQGLTYEQYF. CDR3 nucleotide sequence: TGTGCCTGGAGTGGACAGGGGCTAACCTACGAGCAGTACTTC. Full variable domain (outside the CDR3, taken from reference TRBV30 and TRBJ2-7): SQTIHQWPATLVQPVGSPLSLECTVEGTSNPNLYWYRQAAGRGLQLLFYSVGIGQISSEVPQNLSASRPQDRQFILSSKKLLLSDSGFYLCAWSGQGLTYEQYFGPGTRLTVT.